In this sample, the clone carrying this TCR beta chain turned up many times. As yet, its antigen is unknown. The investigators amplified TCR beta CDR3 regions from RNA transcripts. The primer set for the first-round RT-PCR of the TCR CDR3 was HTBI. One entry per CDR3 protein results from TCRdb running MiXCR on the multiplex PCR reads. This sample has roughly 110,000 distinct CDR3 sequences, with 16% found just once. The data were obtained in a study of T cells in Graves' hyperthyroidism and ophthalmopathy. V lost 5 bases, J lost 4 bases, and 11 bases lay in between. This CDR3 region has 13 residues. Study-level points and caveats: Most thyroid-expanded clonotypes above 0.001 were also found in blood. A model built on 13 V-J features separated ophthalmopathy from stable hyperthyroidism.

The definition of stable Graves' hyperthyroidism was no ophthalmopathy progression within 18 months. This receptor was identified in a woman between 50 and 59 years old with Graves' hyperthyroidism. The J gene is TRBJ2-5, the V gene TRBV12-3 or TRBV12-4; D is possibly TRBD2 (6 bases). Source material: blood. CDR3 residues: CASSNPGVETQYF. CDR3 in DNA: TGTGCCAGCAGTAACCCGGGGGTAGAGACCCAGTACTTC.